This TCR beta chain was sequenced for a study of blood T cell repertoires in COVID-19. The CDR3 runs to 16 residues. Germline V CDR1 and CDR2: SGDLS, YYNGEE. V was trimmed by 0 bases and J by 2 bases, leaving 12 bases between them. Sequenced by immunoSEQ multiplex PCR; TCRdb stores in-frame clones only, minus some. The sample yields tens of thousands of clones, about 87% seen once. This chain links TRBV9 with TRBJ1-5, with D perhaps matching TRBD1 (6 bases). The material sequenced was peripheral blood. The source of this sequence is a human donor with active COVID-19. The donor label of this sample is uncertain. The CDR3 is CASSVAGGPGNQPQHF. The CDR3 coding sequence is TGTGCCAGCAGCGTAGCCGGGGGGCCAGGCAATCAGCCCCAGCATTTT.